This T cell receptor (beta chain) appears in the sequencing data of a study of CD8 T cells in ankylosing spondylitis. General observations from the study: Disease-linked clones bore a CD8+ phenotype and were relatively rare in peripheral blood.

TCRdb recomputed calls from the 5' RACE reads with MiXCR, one row per CDR3 protein. The sample holds 250,000 to 300,000 distinct CDR3 sequences; about 19% are singletons and the top ten take about 8%. Concerning this clonotype itself: Its target is unknown.

CDR1 is MDHEN and CDR2 is SYDVKM in the germline V gene. The CDR3 totals 16 residues. The ends lost 6 bases at V and 5 bases at J; junction bases unmatched: 9. The sequencing sample was made of blood, either unsorted or a sorted T cell fraction (not recorded which). The clonotype originates from a male donor with ankylosing spondylitis or in good health (not recorded which). This chain connects TRBV28 to TRBJ2-2; TRBD1 aligns across 10 bases. The CDR3 spells CASRGSGTGVTGELFF. CDR3 coding DNA: TGTGCCAGCAGAGGCTCCGGGACAGGGGTTACCGGGGAGCTGTTTTTT. Looking up the rest from reference TRBV28 and TRBJ2-2 gives the full variable domain: DVKVTQSSRYLVKRTGEKVFLECVQDMDHENMFWYRQDPGLGLRLIYFSYDVKMKEKGDIPEGYSVSREKKERFSLILESASTNQTSMYLCASRGSGTGVTGELFFGEGSRLTVL.